These T cell receptor beta chains were read from a single sample in a study of response to subunit inactivated influenza vaccine. MiXCR, run by TCRdb on the RT-PCR reads, gives a single entry per CDR3 protein. The table lists hundreds of thousands of distinct CDR3 sequences, roughly 14% of them singletons. The sequencing here drew on PBMCs from blood, taken approximately 12 days after vaccination. The receptors come from a man over 45 who received an inactivated influenza vaccine. The CDR3 runs from the conserved cysteine through the conserved F or W. A D gene is named only where the DNA matches it firmly. Some rows mark clone size as missing; the rest say once, few, many or name a class of expanded clone.

d_gene: .
v_gene: TRBV29-1
abundance: few
j_gene: TRBJ2-1
CDR3aa: CSVIPRQGFYNEQFF
CDR3nt: TGCAGCGTTATCCCTCGGCAGGGATTCTACAATGAGCAGTTCTTC

d_gene: TRBD2
v_gene: TRBV7-9
abundance: few
j_gene: TRBJ2-3
CDR3aa: CASSFLAGGKDTQYF
CDR3nt: TGTGCCAGCAGCTTTCTAGCGGGGGGTAAAGATACGCAGTATTTT

d_gene: TRBD1
v_gene: TRBV20-1
abundance: many
j_gene: TRBJ1-5
CDR3aa: CSARDIATGSSQPQHF
CDR3nt: TGCAGTGCTAGAGACATTGCGACAGGGAGTAGTCAGCCCCAGCATTTT

d_gene: TRBD2
v_gene: TRBV12-3/TRBV12-4
abundance: few
j_gene: TRBJ2-1
CDR3aa: CASSSGRFYNEQFF
CDR3nt: TGTGCCAGCAGCAGCGGGAGATTTTACAATGAGCAGTTCTTC

d_gene: TRBD2
v_gene: TRBV5-1
abundance: few
j_gene: TRBJ2-1
CDR3aa: CASSLRLAGEVYNEQFF
CDR3nt: TGCGCCAGCAGCTTGAGGCTAGCGGGGGAGGTATACAATGAGCAGTTCTTC

d_gene: TRBD2
v_gene: TRBV20-1
abundance: few
j_gene: TRBJ2-3
CDR3aa: CSAGTSGRAIDTQYF
CDR3nt: TGCAGTGCAGGGACTAGCGGGAGGGCCATAGATACGCAGTATTTT

d_gene: .
v_gene: TRBV19
abundance: few
j_gene: TRBJ2-3
CDR3aa: CASRPDYSTDTQYF
CDR3nt: TGTGCCAGTAGACCGGACTACAGCACAGATACGCAGTATTTT

d_gene: .
v_gene: TRBV6-2/TRBV6-3
abundance: .
j_gene: TRBJ2-3
CDR3aa: CASSYSPTGIDTDTQYF
CDR3nt: TGTGCCAGCAGTTACTCCCCAACAGGGATCGACACAGATACGCAGTATTTT

d_gene: .
v_gene: TRBV6-5
abundance: .
j_gene: TRBJ1-1
CDR3aa: CASSYSSRAFF
CDR3nt: TGTGCCAGCAGTTACTCTTCACGAGCTTTCTTT

d_gene: TRBD1
v_gene: TRBV10-2
abundance: .
j_gene: TRBJ2-7
CDR3aa: CASSESTGTRSYEQYF
CDR3nt: TGCGCCAGCAGTGAATCGACAGGGACCCGTTCCTACGAGCAGTACTTC

d_gene: TRBD1
v_gene: TRBV5-1
abundance: few
j_gene: TRBJ1-2
CDR3aa: CASSPGTGGSSYGYTF
CDR3nt: TGCGCCAGCAGCCCCGGGACAGGGGGTTCGAGCTATGGCTACACCTTC

d_gene: TRBD1
v_gene: TRBV20-1
abundance: few
j_gene: TRBJ2-3
CDR3aa: CSAMDRVYTDTQYF
CDR3nt: TGCAGTGCTATGGACAGGGTATACACAGATACGCAGTATTTT

d_gene: .
v_gene: TRBV29-1
abundance: .
j_gene: TRBJ2-5
CDR3aa: CSVAGRAQETQYF
CDR3nt: TGCAGCGTTGCCGGCAGAGCACAAGAGACCCAGTACTTC

d_gene: .
v_gene: TRBV7-9
abundance: .
j_gene: TRBJ2-1
CDR3aa: CASSLETNGAAFF
CDR3nt: TGTGCCAGCAGCTTAGAGACAAATGGTGCGGCGTTCTTC

d_gene: .
v_gene: TRBV18
abundance: .
j_gene: TRBJ2-7
CDR3aa: CASSPRDEQYF
CDR3nt: TGTGCCAGCTCACCTCGGGACGAGCAGTACTTC

d_gene: TRBD1
v_gene: TRBV12-3/TRBV12-4
abundance: few
j_gene: TRBJ2-5
CDR3aa: CASRSTQGAGKTQYF
CDR3nt: TGTGCCAGCAGGTCGACACAGGGGGCAGGGAAGACCCAGTACTTC

d_gene: TRBD2
v_gene: TRBV12-3/TRBV12-4
abundance: few
j_gene: TRBJ2-1
CDR3aa: CASTPRSGSSYNEQFF
CDR3nt: TGTGCCAGCACCCCCCGTAGCGGGAGCTCCTACAATGAGCAGTTCTTC

d_gene: .
v_gene: TRBV7-3
abundance: .
j_gene: TRBJ2-3
CDR3aa: CASSLRGFSTDTQYF
CDR3nt: TGTGCCAGCAGCTTGAGGGGTTTTAGCACAGATACGCAGTATTTT

d_gene: TRBD2
v_gene: TRBV7-8
abundance: few
j_gene: TRBJ2-3
CDR3aa: CASATGVAGVADTQYF
CDR3nt: TGTGCCAGCGCTACCGGCGTGGCGGGAGTTGCAGATACGCAGTATTTT

d_gene: TRBD2
v_gene: TRBV5-1
abundance: .
j_gene: TRBJ2-2
CDR3aa: CASSLQAGGNTGELFF
CDR3nt: TGCGCCAGCAGCCTCCAAGCGGGAGGGAACACCGGGGAGCTGTTTTTT

d_gene: .
v_gene: TRBV7-2
abundance: .
j_gene: TRBJ2-3
CDR3aa: CASSLDPGRAPDTQYF
CDR3nt: TGTGCCAGCAGCTTAGACCCGGGCCGCGCCCCAGATACGCAGTATTTT

d_gene: TRBD1
v_gene: TRBV28
abundance: .
j_gene: TRBJ1-5
CDR3aa: CASSLSTGTGSQPQHF
CDR3nt: TGTGCCAGCAGTTTATCAACCGGGACAGGGAGTCAGCCCCAGCATTTT

d_gene: TRBD1
v_gene: TRBV10-2
abundance: .
j_gene: TRBJ2-7
CDR3aa: CASSEWDRGIYEQYF
CDR3nt: TGCGCCAGCAGTGAGTGGGACAGGGGGATCTACGAGCAGTACTTC

d_gene: .
v_gene: TRBV9
abundance: .
j_gene: TRBJ2-2
CDR3aa: CASSDRVETGELFF
CDR3nt: TGTGCCAGCAGCGACAGGGTGGAGACCGGGGAGCTGTTTTTT

d_gene: .
v_gene: TRBV7-9
abundance: few
j_gene: TRBJ2-2
CDR3aa: CASRSSNEGPGELFF
CDR3nt: TGTGCCAGCAGAAGCAGCAATGAGGGGCCCGGGGAGCTGTTTTTT

d_gene: TRBD2
v_gene: TRBV4-3
abundance: .
j_gene: TRBJ2-3
CDR3aa: CASSQGRGGSTDTQYF
CDR3nt: TGCGCCAGCAGCCAAGGTCGGGGGGGAAGCACAGATACGCAGTATTTT

d_gene: .
v_gene: TRBV29-1
abundance: .
j_gene: TRBJ2-5
CDR3aa: CSVEGGRRETQYF
CDR3nt: TGCAGCGTTGAAGGGGGGAGGAGGGAGACCCAGTACTTC

d_gene: TRBD2
v_gene: TRBV6-2/TRBV6-3
abundance: .
j_gene: TRBJ2-1
CDR3aa: CASSWASGNEQFF
CDR3nt: TGTGCCAGCAGTTGGGCTAGCGGAAATGAGCAGTTCTTC

d_gene: .
v_gene: TRBV4-2
abundance: few
j_gene: TRBJ1-5
CDR3aa: CASSLGDSGRQPQHF
CDR3nt: TGTGCCAGCAGCCTCGGCGACAGCGGTAGACAGCCCCAGCATTTT

d_gene: .
v_gene: TRBV5-1
abundance: few
j_gene: TRBJ1-6
CDR3aa: CASSLVLGGENSPLHF
CDR3nt: TGCGCCAGCAGCTTGGTGCTGGGAGGAGAGAATTCACCCCTCCACTTT

d_gene: TRBD1
v_gene: TRBV6-2/TRBV6-3
abundance: few
j_gene: TRBJ2-7
CDR3aa: CASSYVPGQGYYEQYF
CDR3nt: TGTGCCAGCAGTTATGTTCCGGGACAGGGTTATTACGAGCAGTACTTC

d_gene: TRBD1
v_gene: TRBV5-1
abundance: many
j_gene: TRBJ2-5
CDR3aa: CASSSGQGGETQYF
CDR3nt: TGCGCCAGCAGCTCCGGACAGGGCGGGGAGACCCAGTACTTC

d_gene: .
v_gene: TRBV12-3/TRBV12-4
abundance: few
j_gene: TRBJ2-4
CDR3aa: CASSPGVTKNIQYF
CDR3nt: TGTGCCAGCAGTCCGGGGGTAACCAAAAACATTCAGTACTTC

d_gene: .
v_gene: TRBV6-5
abundance: few
j_gene: TRBJ1-3
CDR3aa: CASSYSPNGNTIYF
CDR3nt: TGTGCCAGCAGTTACTCGCCGAACGGAAACACCATATATTTT

d_gene: .
v_gene: TRBV5-4
abundance: many
j_gene: TRBJ1-2
CDR3aa: CASSLEDYGYTF
CDR3nt: TGTGCCAGCAGCTTGGAGGACTATGGCTACACCTTC

d_gene: .
v_gene: TRBV7-9
abundance: few
j_gene: TRBJ1-2
CDR3aa: CASSSSPDNYGYTF
CDR3nt: TGTGCCAGCAGCTCTAGTCCGGACAACTATGGCTACACCTTC

d_gene: TRBD1
v_gene: TRBV12-3/TRBV12-4
abundance: .
j_gene: TRBJ2-5
CDR3aa: CASSPGQAETQYF
CDR3nt: TGTGCCAGCAGTCCCGGACAGGCGGAGACCCAGTACTTC

d_gene: .
v_gene: TRBV7-9
abundance: .
j_gene: TRBJ1-1
CDR3aa: CSSSLGSMNTEAFF
CDR3nt: TGTTCCAGCAGCTTAGGGAGCATGAACACTGAAGCTTTCTTT

d_gene: .
v_gene: TRBV4-1
abundance: few
j_gene: TRBJ1-6
CDR3aa: CASSQVTRNSPLHF
CDR3nt: TGCGCCAGCAGCCAAGTCACAAGGAATTCACCCCTCCACTTT

d_gene: .
v_gene: TRBV20-1
abundance: .
j_gene: TRBJ2-1
CDR3aa: CSANYAGRYYNEQFF
CDR3nt: TGCAGTGCTAATTACGCTGGGCGGTACTACAATGAGCAGTTCTTC

d_gene: TRBD2
v_gene: TRBV20-1
abundance: few
j_gene: TRBJ2-5
CDR3aa: CSASGTSGGAETQYF
CDR3nt: TGCAGTGCTTCCGGGACTAGCGGGGGGGCCGAGACCCAGTACTTC

d_gene: TRBD2
v_gene: TRBV2
abundance: few
j_gene: TRBJ2-1
CDR3aa: CASSGLLAGGRSEQFF
CDR3nt: TGTGCCAGCAGTGGATTGTTAGCGGGGGGCCGAAGTGAGCAGTTCTTC

d_gene: TRBD2
v_gene: TRBV20-1
abundance: .
j_gene: TRBJ2-3
CDR3aa: CSANRREGTDTQYF
CDR3nt: TGCAGTGCTAACCGGCGGGAGGGCACAGATACGCAGTATTTT

d_gene: .
v_gene: TRBV9
abundance: .
j_gene: TRBJ1-6
CDR3aa: CASSVGGENSPLHF
CDR3nt: TGTGCCAGCAGCGTAGGGGGTGAAAATTCACCCCTCCACTTT

d_gene: TRBD1
v_gene: TRBV7-2
abundance: .
j_gene: TRBJ2-3
CDR3aa: CASSLVGTDKLSQYF
CDR3nt: TGTGCCAGCAGCTTAGTTGGGACAGACAAGCTGTCGCAGTATTTT

d_gene: TRBD1
v_gene: TRBV4-1
abundance: many
j_gene: TRBJ1-3
CDR3aa: CASSQDRTGGGNTIYF
CDR3nt: TGCGCCAGCAGCCAAGATAGGACAGGGGGCGGAAACACCATATATTTT

d_gene: .
v_gene: TRBV5-1
abundance: few
j_gene: TRBJ2-7
CDR3aa: CASSLYHGSSYEQYF
CDR3nt: TGCGCCAGCAGCTTATACCACGGGAGCTCCTACGAGCAGTACTTC

d_gene: TRBD1
v_gene: TRBV10-3
abundance: many
j_gene: TRBJ2-1
CDR3aa: CAISEPEQGPEQFF
CDR3nt: TGTGCCATCAGTGAGCCAGAACAGGGGCCTGAGCAGTTCTTC

d_gene: .
v_gene: TRBV7-2
abundance: few
j_gene: TRBJ1-2
CDR3aa: CASSLEPDPYGYTF
CDR3nt: TGTGCCAGCAGCTTAGAGCCAGACCCCTATGGCTACACCTTC

d_gene: TRBD2
v_gene: TRBV12-3/TRBV12-4
abundance: .
j_gene: TRBJ2-1
CDR3aa: CASSLDYSGSSEQFF
CDR3nt: TGTGCCAGCAGTTTAGACTATAGCGGGAGTAGTGAGCAGTTCTTC

d_gene: .
v_gene: TRBV29-1
abundance: .
j_gene: TRBJ2-5
CDR3aa: CSVEKPSETQYF
CDR3nt: TGCAGCGTTGAAAAGCCGTCGGAGACCCAGTACTTC

d_gene: .
v_gene: TRBV12-3/TRBV12-4
abundance: few
j_gene: TRBJ1-5
CDR3aa: CASSSGPGRNQPQHF
CDR3nt: TGTGCCAGCAGTTCGGGCCCCGGACGCAATCAGCCCCAGCATTTT

d_gene: .
v_gene: TRBV18
abundance: .
j_gene: TRBJ2-2
CDR3aa: CASSRTGGSPGELFF
CDR3nt: TGTGCCAGCTCTCGGACAGGCGGGAGCCCCGGGGAGCTGTTTTTT

d_gene: TRBD1
v_gene: TRBV7-8
abundance: many
j_gene: TRBJ2-1
CDR3aa: CASSLAGTGGHNEQFF
CDR3nt: TGTGCCAGCAGCTTAGCCGGGACAGGGGGTCACAATGAGCAGTTCTTC

d_gene: .
v_gene: TRBV29-1
abundance: medium-sized
j_gene: TRBJ2-7
CDR3aa: CSARAASAYEQYF
CDR3nt: TGCAGCGCTCGAGCTGCCTCCGCCTACGAGCAGTACTTC

d_gene: .
v_gene: TRBV6-2/TRBV6-3
abundance: .
j_gene: TRBJ1-2
CDR3aa: CASSYPSTGFDGYTF
CDR3nt: TGTGCCAGCAGTTACCCCTCCACAGGGTTCGATGGCTACACCTTC